This T cell receptor beta chain was sequenced for a study of type 1 and type 2 diabetes patients. This clonotype occurred a few times. V dropped 0 bases and J dropped 0 bases, with 8 bases sitting between them. The V gene's germline CDR1 is ENHRY and CDR2 SYGVKD. This CDR3 contains 15 residues. Amplification started from genomic DNA. A primer set of 30 forward and 13 reverse primers amplified the CDR3. TCRdb analysed the multiplex PCR reads with MiXCR anew, one entry per CDR3 protein. The table includes around 300,000 distinct CDR3 sequences, 45% to 60% detected once. This rearrangement joins TRBV10-3 to TRBJ1-1; D not resolved. This clonotype originated in a man between 18 and 29 years old with type 2 diabetes. Sequenced input: peripheral blood mononuclear cells (PBMCs). The CDR3 here is CAISESSRLNTEAFF. In DNA form, the CDR3 reads TGTGCCATCAGTGAGTCGAGTCGGCTGAACACTGAAGCTTTCTTT.